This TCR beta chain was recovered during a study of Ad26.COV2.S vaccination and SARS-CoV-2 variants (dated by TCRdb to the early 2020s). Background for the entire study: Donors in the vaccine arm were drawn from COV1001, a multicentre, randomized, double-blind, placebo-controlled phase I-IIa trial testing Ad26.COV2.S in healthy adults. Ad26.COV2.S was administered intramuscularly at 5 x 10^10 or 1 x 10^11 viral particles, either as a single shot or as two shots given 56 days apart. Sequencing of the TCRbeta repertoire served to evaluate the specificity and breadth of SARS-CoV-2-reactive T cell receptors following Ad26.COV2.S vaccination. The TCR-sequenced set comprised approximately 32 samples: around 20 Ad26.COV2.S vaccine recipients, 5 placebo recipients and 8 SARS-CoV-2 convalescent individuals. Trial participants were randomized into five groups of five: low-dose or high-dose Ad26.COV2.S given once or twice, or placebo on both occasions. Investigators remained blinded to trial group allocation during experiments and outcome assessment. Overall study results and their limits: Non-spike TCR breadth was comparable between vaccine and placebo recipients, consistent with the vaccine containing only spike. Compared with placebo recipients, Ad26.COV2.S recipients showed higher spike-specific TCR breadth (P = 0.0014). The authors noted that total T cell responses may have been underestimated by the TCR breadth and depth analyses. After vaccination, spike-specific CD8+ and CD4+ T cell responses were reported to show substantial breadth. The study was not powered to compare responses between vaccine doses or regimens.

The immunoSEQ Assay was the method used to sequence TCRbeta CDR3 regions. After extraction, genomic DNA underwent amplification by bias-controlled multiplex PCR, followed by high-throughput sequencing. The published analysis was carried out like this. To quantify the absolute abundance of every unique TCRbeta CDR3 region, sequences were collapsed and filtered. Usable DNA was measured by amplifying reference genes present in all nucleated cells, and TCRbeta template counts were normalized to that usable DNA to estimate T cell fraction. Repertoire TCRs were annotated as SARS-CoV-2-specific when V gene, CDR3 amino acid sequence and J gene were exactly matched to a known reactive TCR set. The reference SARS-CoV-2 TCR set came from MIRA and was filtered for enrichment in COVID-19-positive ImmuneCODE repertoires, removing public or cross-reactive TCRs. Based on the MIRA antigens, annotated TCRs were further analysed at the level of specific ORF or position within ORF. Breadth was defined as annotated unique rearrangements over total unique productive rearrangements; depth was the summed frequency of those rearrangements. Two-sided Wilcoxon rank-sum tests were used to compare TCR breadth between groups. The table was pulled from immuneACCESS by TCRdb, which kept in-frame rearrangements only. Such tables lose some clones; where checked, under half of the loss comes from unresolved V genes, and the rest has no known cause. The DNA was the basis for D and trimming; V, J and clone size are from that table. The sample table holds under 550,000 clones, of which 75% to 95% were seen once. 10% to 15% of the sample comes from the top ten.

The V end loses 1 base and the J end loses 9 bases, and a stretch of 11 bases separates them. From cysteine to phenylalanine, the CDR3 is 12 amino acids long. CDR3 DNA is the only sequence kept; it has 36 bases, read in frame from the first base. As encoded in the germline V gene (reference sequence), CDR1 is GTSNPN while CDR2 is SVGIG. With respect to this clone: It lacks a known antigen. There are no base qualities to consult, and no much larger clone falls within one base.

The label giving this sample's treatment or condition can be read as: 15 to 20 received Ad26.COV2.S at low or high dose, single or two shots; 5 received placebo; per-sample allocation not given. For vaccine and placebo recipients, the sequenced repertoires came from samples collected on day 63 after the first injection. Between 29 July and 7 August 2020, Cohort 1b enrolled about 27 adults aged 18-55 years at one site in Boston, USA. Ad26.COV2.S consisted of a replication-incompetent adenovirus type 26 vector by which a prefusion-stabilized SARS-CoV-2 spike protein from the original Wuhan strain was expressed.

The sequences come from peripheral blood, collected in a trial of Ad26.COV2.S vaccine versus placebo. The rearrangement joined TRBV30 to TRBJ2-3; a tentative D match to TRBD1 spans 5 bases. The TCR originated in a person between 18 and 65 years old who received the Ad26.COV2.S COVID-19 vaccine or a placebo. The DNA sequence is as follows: TGTGCCTGGAGTGAGCCCTCAGGGACGCAGTATTTT. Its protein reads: CAWSEPSGTQYF. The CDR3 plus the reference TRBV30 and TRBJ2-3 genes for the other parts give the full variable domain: SQTIHQWPATLVQPVGSPLSLECTVEGTSNPNLYWYRQAAGRGLQLLFYSVGIGQISSEVPQNLSASRPQDRQFILSSKKLLLSDSGFYLCAWSEPSGTQYFGPGTRLTVL.